The TCR beta chain described here comes from a study of T cell repertoires in cytomegalovirus infection (dated by TCRdb to about 2019). Regarding the complete study: Recently identified HLA-C-restricted CMV epitopes, whose presentation resists viral immunomodulation, were targeted by peptide stimulations together with well-studied HLA-B-restricted epitopes. The HLA type of each donor mattered for the analysis, because public TCR beta signatures pointed to carriage of CMV infection along with the matching HLA type.

The full study reports these points: The ex vivo response was dominated by HLA-C-restricted CMV-specific TCR beta clonotypes, and the single most frequent clonotype in two of eight donors was supplied by these HLA-C-restricted clonotypes. Cumulative frequency of public TCR beta family members discriminated carriers of CMV infection plus the relevant HLA type in this cohort and an independent 352-donor cohort.

In its sample, this clonotype was seen a few times. The specificity of this receptor is unknown. Base-call qualities are not available, and no considerably larger clone is one nucleotide away. The meaning of the sample's treatment or condition label: in vitro stimulation with specific CMV peptide epitopes to enrich CMV-specific T cells. The germline V gene gives CDR1 as MNHNS and CDR2 as SASEGT. The CDR3, cysteine through phenylalanine, is 19 amino acids long. CDR3 DNA only is kept here, 57 bases in frame from base 1. Trimming takes 6 bases from V and 1 base from J, and the germline ends sit 22 bases apart. For sequencing, an Illumina HiSeq 1500 was employed. Starting from the raw public reads, TCRdb applied fastp trimming at Q25, assembled clones with MiXCR and retained in-frame beta chains. Entries that share a CDR3 protein sequence are merged under the most common genes and DNA. Present in this sample are 400,000 to 600,000 distinct CDR3 sequences, approximately 42% of which were seen just once. The biggest ten clones account for 35% to 50% of the sample.

The TCR originated in a human donor in good health (CMV status not recorded). Some clones in this sample may be carry-over from other donors' samples. In this chain, TRBV6-1 is recombined with TRBJ2-6; possibly the D gene is TRBD2, per 7 matching bases. The starting material was cultured PBMCs, obtained from culture after CMV antigen stimulation. The CDR3 in this case is CASRRGPAGALSGANVLTF. The DNA is TGTGCCAGCAGAAGGGGCCCGGCGGGGGCCCTTTCTGGGGCCAACGTCCTGACTTTC.